This record looks at one TCR beta chain sequence and its context. This sample was taken from a study of blood T cell repertoires in COVID-19. Study-level background: Sites in the United States, Italy and Spain provided acute and convalescent COVID-19 samples. From T cells, B-cell-depleted T cells, or PBMCs came the material, which was cDNA or gDNA.

Trimming took 2 bases from V and 10 from J, leaving 11 bases between them. Germline V lookup: CDR1 LNHDA, CDR2 SQIVND (reference sequence). This CDR3 is built from 12 residues. As handled by the study authors: Nucleated cell counts were estimated from reference gene primer amplification. Sequencing used immunoSEQ multiplex PCR; TCRdb keeps in-frame clones, though not all of them. V and J calls plus clone size are reproduced from that table; the DNA served to infer D and trimming. The sample has about 150,000 clones; roughly four fifths are singletons. Sequencing was carried out using peripheral blood. This sequence originates from a woman older than 75 with acute or convalescent COVID-19. The V call is TRBV19, the J call TRBJ1-1; the D gene is possibly TRBD1 (5 bases). CDR3 residues: CASSIRQGRAFF. The CDR3 DNA follows: TGTGCCAGTAGTATAAGGCAGGGCCGAGCTTTCTTT.